The sequence of this T cell receptor (beta chain) was determined in a study of blood T cell repertoires in COVID-19. Across the whole study: Samples representing acute and convalescent COVID-19 were sourced from the United States, Italy and Spain. The analysed material was cDNA or gDNA that came from T cells, B-cell-depleted T cells, or PBMCs.

Method: immunoSEQ multiplex PCR; TCRdb's copy keeps in-frame clones and lacks some. This table holds about 150,000 clones, approximately 90% found once. This CDR3 is built from 16 residues. Germline V lookup: CDR1 MDHEN, CDR2 SYDVKM. Germline trimming cut 5 bases from V and 5 bases from J; bases unmatched to any gene: 9. The rearrangement joins TRBV28 to TRBJ2-1, with TRBD1 identical over 10 bases. The clonotype originates from a man between 18 and 35 years old with COVID-19, enrolled during active disease. The sequenced sample consisted of peripheral blood. The CDR3 loop reads CASSILGQGTDNEQFF. DNA for the CDR3: TGTGCCAGCAGTATTCTGGGACAGGGGACCGACAATGAGCAGTTCTTC.